Detailed here is one TCR beta chain. Looked up from germline, CDR1 is SGHDT and CDR2 is YYEEEE. V shed 0 bases, J shed 4 bases, and the junction held 6 bases outside the gene matches. The CDR3 length is 15 residues. This sample stems from a study of technical replicates of blood from a handful of donors. Produced via immunoSEQ multiplex PCR; TCRdb's table is partial and in-frame only. Here the sample spans roughly 92,000 clones, roughly 95% being singletons. Specimen: T cells isolated from PBMCs. This sequence originates from a human donor in good health. This chain connects TRBV5-6 to TRBJ2-5; 7 positions agree with TRBD1. Written as DNA, the CDR3 is TGTGCCAGCAGCTTGGGGGACAGTCGCATAGAGACCCAGTACTTC. Translation: CASSLGDSRIETQYF. The full variable domain, rest sourced from reference TRBV5-6 and TRBJ2-5, is DAGVTQSPTHLIKTRGQQVTLRCSPKSGHDTVSWYQQALGQGPQFIFQYYEEEERQRGNFPDRFSGHQFPNYSSELNVNALLLGDSALYLCASSLGDSRIETQYFGPGTRLLVL.